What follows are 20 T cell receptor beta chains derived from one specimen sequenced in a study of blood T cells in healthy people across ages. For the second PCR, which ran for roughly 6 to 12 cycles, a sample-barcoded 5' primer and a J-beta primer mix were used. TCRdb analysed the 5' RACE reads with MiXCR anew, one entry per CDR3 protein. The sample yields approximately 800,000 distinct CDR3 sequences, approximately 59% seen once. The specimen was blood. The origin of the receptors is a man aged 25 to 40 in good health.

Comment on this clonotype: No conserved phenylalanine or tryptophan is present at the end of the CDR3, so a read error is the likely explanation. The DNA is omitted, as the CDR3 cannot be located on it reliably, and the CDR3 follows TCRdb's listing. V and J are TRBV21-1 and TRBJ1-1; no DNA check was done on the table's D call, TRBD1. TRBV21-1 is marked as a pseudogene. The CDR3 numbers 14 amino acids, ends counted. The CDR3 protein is CASSKRTGGTEAFL.

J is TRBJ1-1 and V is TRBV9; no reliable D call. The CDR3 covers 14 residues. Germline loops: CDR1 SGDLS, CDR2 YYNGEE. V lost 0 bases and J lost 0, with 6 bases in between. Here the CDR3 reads CASSVGHMNTEAFF. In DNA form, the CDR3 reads TGTGCCAGCAGCGTAGGTCACATGAACACTGAAGCTTTCTTT.

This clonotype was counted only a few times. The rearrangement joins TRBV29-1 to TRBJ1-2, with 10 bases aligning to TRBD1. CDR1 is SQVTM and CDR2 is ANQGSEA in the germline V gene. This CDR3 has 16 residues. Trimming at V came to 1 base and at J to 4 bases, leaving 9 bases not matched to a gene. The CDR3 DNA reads TGCAGCGTTGAAGTCCTAGGGACAGGGGCTGTCTATGGCTACACCTTC. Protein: CSVEVLGTGAVYGYTF.

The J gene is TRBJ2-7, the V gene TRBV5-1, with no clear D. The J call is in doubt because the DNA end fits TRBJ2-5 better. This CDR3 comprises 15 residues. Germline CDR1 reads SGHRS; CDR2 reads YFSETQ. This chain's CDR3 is CASSSRHRAQETQYF. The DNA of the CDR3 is TGCGCCAGCAGCTCCCGACATCGAGCTCAAGAGACCCAGTACTTC.

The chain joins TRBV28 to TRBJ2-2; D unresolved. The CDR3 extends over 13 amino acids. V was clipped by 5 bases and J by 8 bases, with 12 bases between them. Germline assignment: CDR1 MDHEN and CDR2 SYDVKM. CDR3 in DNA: TGTGCCAGCAGTGCTGCCGTGTTGGGGGAGCTGTTTTTT. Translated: CASSAAVLGELFF.

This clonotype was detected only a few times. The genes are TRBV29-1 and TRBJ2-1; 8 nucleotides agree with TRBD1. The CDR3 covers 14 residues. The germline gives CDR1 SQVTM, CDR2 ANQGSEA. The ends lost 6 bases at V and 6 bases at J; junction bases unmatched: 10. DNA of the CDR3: TGCAGCGTCGGAGACAGGGGTGCCTTCAATGAGCAGTTCTTC. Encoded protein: CSVGDRGAFNEQFF.

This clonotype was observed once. In DNA form, the CDR3 reads TGTGCCAGCAGTTACACCAGACAGTTCAATGAGCAGTTCTTC. The encoded protein is CASSYTRQFNEQFF. The V gene is TRBV6-2 or TRBV6-3, the J gene TRBJ2-1; D may be TRBD1 (5 bases). This CDR3 is built from 14 residues. Germline values: CDR1 MNHEY, CDR2 SVGEGT. V was cut by 2 bases and J by 6 bases, with 11 bases left in between.

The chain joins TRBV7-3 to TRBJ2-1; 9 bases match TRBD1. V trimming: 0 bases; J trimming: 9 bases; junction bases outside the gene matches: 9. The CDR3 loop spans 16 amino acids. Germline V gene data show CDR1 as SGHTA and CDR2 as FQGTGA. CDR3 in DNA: TGTGCCAGCAGCTTAACGTCTTGGGACAGGGACCCTGAGCAGTTCTTC. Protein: CASSLTSWDRDPEQFF.

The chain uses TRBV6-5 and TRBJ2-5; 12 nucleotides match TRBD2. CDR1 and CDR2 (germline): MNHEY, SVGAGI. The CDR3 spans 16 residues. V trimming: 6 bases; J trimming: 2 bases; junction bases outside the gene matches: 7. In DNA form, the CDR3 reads TGTGCCAGCAGGACTAAGACTAGCGGGGGTCAAGAGACCCAGTACTTC. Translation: CASRTKTSGGQETQYF.

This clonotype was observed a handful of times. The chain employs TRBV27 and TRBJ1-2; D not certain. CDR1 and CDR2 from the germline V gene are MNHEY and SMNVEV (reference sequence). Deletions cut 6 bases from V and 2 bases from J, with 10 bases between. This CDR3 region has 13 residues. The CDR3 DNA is TGTGCCAGCAGGGAAGTGGGAAACTATGGCTACACCTTC. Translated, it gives CASREVGNYGYTF.

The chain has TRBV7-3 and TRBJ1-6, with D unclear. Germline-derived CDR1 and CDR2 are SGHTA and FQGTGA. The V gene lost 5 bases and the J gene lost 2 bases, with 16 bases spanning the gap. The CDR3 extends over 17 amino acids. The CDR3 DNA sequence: TGTGCCAGCAGCCTCCTACCTCAGGAAACCTATAATTCACCCCTCCACTTT. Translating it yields CASSLLPQETYNSPLHF.

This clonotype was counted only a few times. DNA for the CDR3: TGTGCCAGCAGTTGGGGACAGGGTCCTAACTATGGCTACACCTTC. Residues: CASSWGQGPNYGYTF. The V gene is TRBV6-5, the J gene TRBJ1-2; 9 nucleotides align to TRBD1. The CDR3 spans 15 residues. Per germline, CDR1 MNHEY and CDR2 SVGAGI. J gave up 0 bases and V 4 bases, and 3 bases lay outside the gene matches.

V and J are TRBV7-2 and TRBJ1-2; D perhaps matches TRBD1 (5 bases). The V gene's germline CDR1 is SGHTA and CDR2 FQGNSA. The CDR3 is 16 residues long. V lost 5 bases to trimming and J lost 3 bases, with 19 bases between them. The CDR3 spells CASSSREGRAHYGYTF. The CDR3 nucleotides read TGTGCCAGCAGCAGCCGGGAGGGCAGGGCCCACTATGGCTACACCTTC.

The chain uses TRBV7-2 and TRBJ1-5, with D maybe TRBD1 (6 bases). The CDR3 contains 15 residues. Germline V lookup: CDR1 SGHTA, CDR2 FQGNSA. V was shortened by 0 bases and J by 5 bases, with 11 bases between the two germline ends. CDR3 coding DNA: TGTGCCAGCAGCTTAGCCGGAGGGGGGGATCAGCCCCAGCATTTT. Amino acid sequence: CASSLAGGGDQPQHF.

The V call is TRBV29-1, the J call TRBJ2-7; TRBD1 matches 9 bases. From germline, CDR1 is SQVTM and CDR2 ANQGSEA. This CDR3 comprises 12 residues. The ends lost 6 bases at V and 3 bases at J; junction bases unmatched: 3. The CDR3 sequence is CSVGTGFYEQYF. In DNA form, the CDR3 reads TGCAGCGTCGGGACAGGGTTCTACGAGCAGTACTTC.

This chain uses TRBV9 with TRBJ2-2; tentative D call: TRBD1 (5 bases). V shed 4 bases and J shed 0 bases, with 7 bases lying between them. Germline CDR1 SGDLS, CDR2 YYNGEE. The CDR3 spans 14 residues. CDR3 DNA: TGTGCCAGCAGCACCAGGGCGAACACCGGGGAGCTGTTTTTT. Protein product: CASSTRANTGELFF. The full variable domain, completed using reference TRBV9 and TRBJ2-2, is DSGVTQTPKHLITATGQRVTLRCSPRSGDLSVYWYQQSLDQGLQFLIQYYNGEERAKGNILERFSAQQFPDLHSELNLSSLELGDSALYFCASSTRANTGELFFGEGSRLTVL.

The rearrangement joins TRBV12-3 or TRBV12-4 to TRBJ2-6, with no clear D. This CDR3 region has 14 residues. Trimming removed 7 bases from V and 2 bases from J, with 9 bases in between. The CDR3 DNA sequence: TGTGCCAGCACCGTCGGTCCTGGGGCCAACGTCCTGACTTTC. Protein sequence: CASTVGPGANVLTF.

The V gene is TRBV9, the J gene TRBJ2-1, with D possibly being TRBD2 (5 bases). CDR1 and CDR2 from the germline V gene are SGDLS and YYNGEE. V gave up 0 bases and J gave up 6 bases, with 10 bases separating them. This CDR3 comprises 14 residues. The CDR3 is CASSVEGEGNEQFF. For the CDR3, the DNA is TGTGCCAGCAGCGTAGAGGGAGAGGGCAATGAGCAGTTCTTC.

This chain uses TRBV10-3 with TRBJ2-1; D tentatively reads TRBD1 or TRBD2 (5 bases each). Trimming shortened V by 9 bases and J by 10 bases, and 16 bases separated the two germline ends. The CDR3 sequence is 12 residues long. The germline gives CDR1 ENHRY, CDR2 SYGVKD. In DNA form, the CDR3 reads TGTGCCATGGGGACGCCCAGTGGAGAGCAGTTCTTC. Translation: CAMGTPSGEQFF.

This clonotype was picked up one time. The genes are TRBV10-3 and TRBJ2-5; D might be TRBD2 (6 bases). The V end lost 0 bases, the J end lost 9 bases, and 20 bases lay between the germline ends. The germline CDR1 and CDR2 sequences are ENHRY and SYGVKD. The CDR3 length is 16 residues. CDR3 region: CAISESPRDGSGAQYF. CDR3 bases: TGTGCCATCAGTGAGTCTCCCCGAGACGGCTCGGGGGCCCAGTACTTC.